Listed below are T cell receptor beta chains from one sample, sequenced in a study of T cells of healthy individuals. TCRdb analysed the 5' RACE reads with MiXCR anew, one entry per CDR3 protein. In the table there are tens of thousands of distinct CDR3 sequences, 4% to 5% of which are singletons. All receptors derive from a human donor in good health. Both conserved end residues are part of each CDR3. The D gene is left open where the match is weak. Expanded clones get a size class; other rows say once, few or many, or leave the size out.

size	D	V	J	DNA	CDR3
.	.	TRBV20-1	TRBJ2-5	TGCAGTGCTAGTGGCGGGCGGGAGACCCAGTACTTC	CSASGGRETQYF
.	TRBD1	TRBV6-1	TRBJ1-2	TGTGCCAGCAGTCCAGACAGGGGAACTTGGTATGGCTACACCTTC	CASSPDRGTWYGYTF
few	.	TRBV10-3	TRBJ1-2	TGTGCCATCAGTGAAAATCCCCCGGATAACTATGGCTACAACTTC	CAISENPPDNYGYNF
many	TRBD1	TRBV29-1	TRBJ1-6	TGCAGCGTTGGGGACAGGGAAGGATCACCCCTCCACTTT	CSVGDREGSPLHF
many	TRBD1	TRBV4-1	TRBJ2-5	TGCGCCAGCAGCCATTTACAGGGGGAAGAGACCCAGTACTTC	CASSHLQGEETQYF
many	.	TRBV29-1	TRBJ2-7	TGCAGCGTTGAAGATCCATCGGGACGGTCCTACGAGCAGTACTTC	CSVEDPSGRSYEQYF
many	TRBD1	TRBV11-3	TRBJ1-2	TGTGCCAGCAGCGTTGGAGGGGGCGGCTATGGCTACACCTTC	CASSVGGGGYGYTF
.	TRBD1	TRBV4-2	TRBJ1-1	TGTGCCAGCAGCCAGACAGGGTCTGACACTGAAGCTTTCTTT	CASSQTGSDTEAFF
many	.	TRBV12-3/TRBV12-4	TRBJ1-5	TGTGCCAGCAGTTTGAGTAGCAATCAGCCCCAGCATTTT	CASSLSSNQPQHF
.	.	TRBV5-4	TRBJ1-1	TGTGCCAGCAGCCCCAACCTTGGGGGTGGTAGTACTGAAGCTTTCTTT	CASSPNLGGGSTEAFF
many	TRBD2	TRBV29-1	TRBJ2-1	TGCAGCGTTTTCGGTAGCGGGAGTTCGTCCAATGAGCAGTTCTTC	CSVFGSGSSSNEQFF
many	.	TRBV6-6	TRBJ1-6	TGTGCCAGCAGTGAGGGTACTCATTCACCCCTCCACTTT	CASSEGTHSPLHF
many	.	TRBV7-3	TRBJ1-1	TGTGCCAGCAGCCCCCGAGGGGGGGCGGGGACTGAAGCTTTCTTT	CASSPRGGAGTEAFF
many	TRBD2	TRBV11-2	TRBJ2-5	TGTGCCAGCAGCAGCGGGACGTCATCGCACGAGACCCAGTACTTC	CASSSGTSSHETQYF
.	.	TRBV14	TRBJ2-6	TGTGCCAGCAGCCAAGATATAGGGTCGACTGGGGCCAACGTCCTGACTTTC	CASSQDIGSTGANVLTF
many	TRBD1	TRBV29-1	TRBJ1-4	TGCAGCGTTGCGGACAGGTTGGTCGGAAAACTGTTTTTT	CSVADRLVGKLFF
many	.	TRBV3-1	TRBJ1-1	TGTGCCAGCAGCCAAGATTGGCAGGGGATGAACACTGAAGCTTTCTTT	CASSQDWQGMNTEAFF
many	.	TRBV3-1	TRBJ2-1	TGTGCCAGCAGCCCGAGCCAGGGCGCGAAGTTCTTC	CASSPSQGAKFF
.	TRBD1	TRBV6-6	TRBJ2-7	TGTGCCAGCTTACCCCAGGGGGCGGGCTACGAGCAGTACTTC	CASLPQGAGYEQYF
few	TRBD1	TRBV11-2	TRBJ1-6	TGTGCCAGCAGCTTGACAGGGTATAATTCACCCCTCCACTTT	CASSLTGYNSPLHF
.	.	TRBV6-2/TRBV6-3	TRBJ1-1	TGTGCCAGCAGGCTCAAAATCGTCGGCAAAGGTGGGGCCCACACTGAAGCTTTCTTT	CASRLKIVGKGGAHTEAFF
many	TRBD1	TRBV2	TRBJ2-7	TGTGCCACCGACCAGACAGGGTCCTACGAGCAGTACTTC	CATDQTGSYEQYF
medium-sized	.	TRBV6-4	TRBJ2-3	TGTGCCAGCAGTGAAGGGGCAGGGGGCACAGATACGCAGTATTTT	CASSEGAGGTDTQYF
many	.	TRBV24-1	TRBJ2-3	TGTGCCACCATGAGGTGCACAGATACGCAGTATTTT	CATMRCTDTQYF
many	.	TRBV11-3	TRBJ1-1	TGTGCCAGCAGCTCCCCCCCCTTAGTGTCAGCTTTCTTT	CASSSPPLVSAFF
many	TRBD1	TRBV29-1	TRBJ2-1	TGCAGCGTTGATCCCCCCGGGACAGGGGTCCGGGACGAGCAGTTCTTC	CSVDPPGTGVRDEQFF
many	TRBD1	TRBV24-1	TRBJ2-1	TGTGCCACTGAGGCGAGGGGGCTCTACAATGAGCAGTTCTTC	CATEARGLYNEQFF
few	TRBD2	TRBV5-1	TRBJ2-1	TGCGCCAGCAGCTCAGGACTAGGAGATGAGCAGTTCTTC	CASSSGLGDEQFF
few	TRBD2	TRBV2	TRBJ2-1	TGTGCCAGCAGTGAATCCACTAGCGGACTTTACAATGAGCAGTTCTTC	CASSESTSGLYNEQFF
many	TRBD1	TRBV6-2/TRBV6-3	TRBJ1-1	TGTGCCAGCAGTAACGCCGGGACAGGGGGCACTGAAGCTTTCTTT	CASSNAGTGGTEAFF
many	TRBD2	TRBV3-1	TRBJ2-5	TGTGCCAGCAGCCAAGGCGGGGGGTCGCAAGAGACCCAGTACTTC	CASSQGGGSQETQYF
many	.	TRBV11-2	TRBJ1-6	TGTGCCAGCAGCTTGCGTAGCTCCTATAATTCACCCCTCCACTTT	CASSLRSSYNSPLHF
many	TRBD2	TRBV7-9	TRBJ2-2	TGTGCCAGCAGCTTGGGAGGGCCAGGCACCGGGGAGCTGTTTTTT	CASSLGGPGTGELFF
many	.	TRBV7-2	TRBJ1-2	TGTGCCAGCAGCTTAGGAGGGAACCGAGACTATGGCTACACCTTC	CASSLGGNRDYGYTF
few	.	TRBV2	TRBJ2-1	TGTGCCAGCGGGGTTTACAATGAGCAGTTCTTC	CASGVYNEQFF
many	.	TRBV5-6	TRBJ2-3	TGTGCCAGCAGCCAACAAGAGAGCTGGAGCACAGATACGCAGTATTTT	CASSQQESWSTDTQYF
.	TRBD2	TRBV6-1	TRBJ2-7	TGTGCCAGCAGTGCCCTAACTAGCGGCTCCTACGAGCAGTACTTC	CASSALTSGSYEQYF
.	.	TRBV16	TRBJ1-3	TGTGCCAGCAGCCCCCCAGGAATCTCTGGAAACACCATATATTTT	CASSPPGISGNTIYF
many	.	TRBV24-1	TRBJ2-2	TGTGCCACCAGTGACCCATTCGGGGAGCTGTTTTTT	CATSDPFGELFF
many	TRBD1	TRBV19	TRBJ1-2	TGTGCCAGCACCCCGGACAGGATCTATGGCTACACCTTC	CASTPDRIYGYTF
many	.	TRBV2	TRBJ1-1	TGTGCCAGCAGGGGTCCTGGACAGCTGAACACTGAAGCTTTCTTT	CASRGPGQLNTEAFF
many	.	TRBV12-3/TRBV12-4	TRBJ1-2	TGTGCCAGCAGCTATCTAGAAACGGCGGGTGGCTACACCTTC	CASSYLETAGGYTF
many	TRBD2	TRBV12-3/TRBV12-4	TRBJ2-7	TGTGCCAGCAGTTTTCTAGCGGGAGGCTACGAGCAGTACTTC	CASSFLAGGYEQYF
many	.	TRBV7-9	TRBJ2-7	TGTGCCAGCAGCTCCTTGGGATACGAGCAGTACTTC	CASSSLGYEQYF
many	TRBD2	TRBV14	TRBJ2-5	TGTGCCAGCAGCCAACTAGCGGGACAAGAGACCCAGTACTTC	CASSQLAGQETQYF
.	.	TRBV2	TRBJ1-1	TGTGCCAGCAGTGAAGCGGGCGGGGGGATGAACACTGAAGCTTTCTTT	CASSEAGGGMNTEAFF
many	.	TRBV12-3/TRBV12-4	TRBJ2-1	TGTGCCAGCAGCCTCCGGGACTTTGAGTTCTTC	CASSLRDFEFF
.	.	TRBV7-8	TRBJ2-6	TGTGCCAGCAGTAGGACTCAGGGCGGTAGGGCCAACGTCCTGACTTTC	CASSRTQGGRANVLTF
many	.	TRBV12-3/TRBV12-4	TRBJ1-1	TGTGCCAGCAGTTTTGGACGGCACACTGAAGCTTTCTTT	CASSFGRHTEAFF
many	.	TRBV12-3/TRBV12-4	TRBJ2-1	TGTGCCAGCAGCCCGAGTTTGGGTCTCGGTGAGCAGTTCTTC	CASSPSLGLGEQFF
.	.	TRBV7-3	TRBJ2-1	TGTGCCAGCAGCTTCCGACCAATGCCAAACAATGAGCAGTTCTTC	CASSFRPMPNNEQFF
.	.	TRBV7-2	TRBJ1-6	TGTGCCAGCAGCCCCATCGGGTCCTCCTATAATTCACCCCTCCACTTT	CASSPIGSSYNSPLHF
many	TRBD1	TRBV10-3	TRBJ2-3	TGTGCCATCAGTGAGTCATTCGTAGGACAGGAACGTACAGATACGCAGTATTTT	CAISESFVGQERTDTQYF
many	.	TRBV7-2	TRBJ2-5	TGTGCCAGCACCTTGGACACCACGGAGACCCAGTACTTC	CASTLDTTETQYF
many	.	TRBV3-1	TRBJ2-7	TGTGCCAGCCGGGCGTTAGGCGCCTACGAGCAGTACTTC	CASRALGAYEQYF